This passage covers 22 T cell receptor beta chains from one sample sequenced in a study of beta chain features in type 1 diabetes. Overall study results and limits: Shorter TCRB CDR3s, moderately but significantly so, marked every one of the four CD4+ subsets in Type 1 diabetes patients.

Expressed TCRB transcripts were sequenced because the entire RNA isolate underwent reverse transcription. Clones were sequenced by immunoSEQ multiplex PCR, and TCRdb holds only the in-frame ones, with some missing. The sample lists about 340,000 clones, roughly 12% seen once, with 0.015% in the top ten. No cognate antigen is known for these TCRs. The specimen sequenced was naive CD4+ T cells from blood. The source is a woman in her late teens or twenties with type 1 diabetes.

The J gene is TRBJ2-7, the V gene TRBV2; 7 bases fit TRBD1. Per germline, CDR1 SNHLY and CDR2 FYNNEI. After removal of 10 bases from V and 3 bases from J, the junction contained 12 bases not matched to a gene. The CDR3 length is 14 residues. The CDR3 bases are TGTGCCACCACCCCGGACAGGTTGTACTACGAGCAGTACTTC. Its translation is CATTPDRLYYEQYF.

This clone was counted a few times. The chain employs TRBV29-1 and TRBJ2-3; D is ambiguous. This CDR3 has 11 residues. The germline V gene encodes CDR1 SQVTM and CDR2 ANQGSEA. The CDR3 loop is CSGRYTDTQYF. CDR3 sequence (DNA): TGCAGTGGCAGATACACAGATACGCAGTATTTT.

This clone was observed a handful of times. The V gene is TRBV18, the J gene TRBJ2-2; no clear D. Germline CDR1 reads KGHSH; CDR2 reads LQKENI. V shed 5 bases and J shed 5 bases, with 9 bases lying between them. The CDR3 loop spans 13 amino acids. The CDR3 here is CASSTRDTGELFF. Written as DNA, the CDR3 is TGTGCCAGCTCAACGCGAGATACCGGGGAGCTGTTTTTT.

This sequence joins TRBV7-2 and TRBJ2-7; perhaps TRBD2 as D (5 bases). The CDR3 extends over 15 amino acids. Germline V lookup: CDR1 SGHTA, CDR2 FQGNSA. V lost 1 base and J lost 0, with 10 bases in between. The CDR3 region is CASSLGSAYSYEQYF. CDR3 coding DNA: TGTGCCAGCAGCTTAGGTAGCGCTTACTCCTACGAGCAGTACTTC.

J is TRBJ2-1 and V is TRBV6-5, with 8 bases lining up with TRBD2. The CDR3 length is 15 residues. Germline V gene lookup returns CDR1 MNHEY and CDR2 SVGAGI. The ends lost 5 bases at V and 6 bases at J; junction bases unmatched: 9. The CDR3 protein is CASSTGTSILNEQFF. CDR3 DNA sequence: TGTGCCAGCAGTACCGGGACTAGTATTCTCAATGAGCAGTTCTTC.

This clone was detected only a few times. CDR3 nucleotides: TGTGCCAGCAGCTTAACGGGGCTCAATACGCAGTATTTT. This encodes CASSLTGLNTQYF. The chain recombines TRBV7-3 with TRBJ2-3; tentative D call: TRBD1 (5 bases). Between the trimmed V and J ends, which lost 0 bases and 7 bases, there was a span of 8 bases. Germline assignment: CDR1 SGHTA and CDR2 FQGTGA. This CDR3 is built from 13 residues.

The chain uses TRBV5-1 and TRBJ2-1; a weak D match, TRBD2 (6 bases). The length of the CDR3 is 14 residues. Looked up from germline, CDR1 is SGHRS and CDR2 is YFSETQ. V dropped 7 bases and J dropped 6 bases, with 17 bases sitting between them. The CDR3 DNA is TGCGCCAGCGCTGTGGAACACGGGGGCAATGAGCAGTTCTTC. Amino acids: CASAVEHGGNEQFF.

This clone has a handful of counts. The gene calls are TRBV30 and TRBJ2-1; 8 bases are shared with TRBD1. CDR1 is GTSNPN and CDR2 is SVGIG in the germline V gene (reference sequence). After removal of 4 bases from V and 10 bases from J, the junction contained 3 bases not matched to a gene. The CDR3 covers 11 residues. CDR3 sequence (DNA): TGTGCCTGGAAGACAGGGGTGGAGCAGTTCTTC. Translated, it gives CAWKTGVEQFF.

In its sample, this clone was seen a few times. The chain combines TRBV5-4 with TRBJ2-7; maybe TRBD2 (7 bases). Trimming shortened V by 3 bases and J by 4 bases, and 17 bases separated the two germline ends. The CDR3 loop spans 15 amino acids. Germline V CDR1 and CDR2: SGHNT, YYREEE (reference sequence). In DNA form, the CDR3 reads TGTGCCAGCAGCTCCGAAACAGGGAGGGGATACGAGCAGTACTTC. It yields the protein CASSSETGRGYEQYF.

The chain links TRBV4-3 to TRBJ2-7; 7 bases fit TRBD1. Germline V gives CDR1 LGHNA, CDR2 YSLEER. Trimming cost V 0 bases and J 1 base; bases outside gene matches: 15. CDR3 length: 19 residues. The CDR3 nucleotides are TGCGCCAGCAGCCAAGAGTCAAACAGGGGTTGGATAGGGTCCTACGAGCAGTACGTC. Translated: CASSQESNRGWIGSYEQYV.

This clone was observed a handful of times. This sequence joins TRBV4-3 and TRBJ2-2, with D tentatively TRBD1 (6 bases). In germline, CDR1 is LGHNA, CDR2 YSLEER. V was clipped by 1 base and J by 5 bases, with 11 bases between them. The CDR3 totals 15 residues. The CDR3 DNA follows: TGCGCCAGCAGCCAAGCCACAGGGTGGACCGGGGAGCTGTTTTTT. It yields the protein CASSQATGWTGELFF.

The rearrangement uses TRBV4-3 and TRBJ1-4, with 7 bases matching TRBD1. The CDR3 is made up of 14 amino acids. V shed 4 bases, J shed 7 bases, and the junction held 6 bases outside the gene matches. The germline V gene encodes CDR1 LGHNA and CDR2 YSLEER. The CDR3 nucleotides read TGCGCCAGCAGCCCTAGGGGGCATGGTGAAAAACTGTTTTTT. This translates into CASSPRGHGEKLFF.

The chain joins TRBV19 to TRBJ1-5, with D perhaps TRBD1 (5 bases). Deletions cut 9 bases from V and 6 bases from J, with 12 bases between. This CDR3 spans 12 amino acids. Germline assignment: CDR1 LNHDA and CDR2 SQIVND (reference sequence). The CDR3 region has the DNA TGTGCCAGCCGGAGCAGGGTTCAGCCCCAGCATTTT. Protein: CASRSRVQPQHF.

This rearrangement joins TRBV7-3 to TRBJ2-2; TRBD2 aligns across 15 bases. CDR1 and CDR2 from the germline V gene are SGHTA and FQGTGA. The CDR3 has 16 residues. J gave up 7 bases and V 1 base, and 1 base lay outside the gene matches. The CDR3 loop is CASSLMGLAGGGELFF. Here the CDR3 DNA reads TGTGCCAGCAGCTTAATGGGACTAGCGGGAGGCGGGGAGCTGTTTTTT. The full variable domain, with the rest looked up from reference TRBV7-3 and TRBJ2-2, is GAGVSQTPSNKVTEKGKYVELRCDPISGHTALYWYRQSLGQGPEFLIYFQGTGAADDSGLPNDRFFAVRPEGSVSTLKIQRTERGDSAVYLCASSLMGLAGGGELFFGEGSRLTVL.

This clone came up a few times. The V gene is TRBV2, the J gene TRBJ2-1; perhaps TRBD1 as D (5 bases). The CDR3 length is 13 residues. Germline V gene sequence: CDR1 SNHLY, CDR2 FYNNEI. Trimming took 7 bases from V and 9 from J, leaving 16 bases between them. For the CDR3, the DNA is TGTGCCAGCACAGGGTCTGGTCGTGTTGAGCAGTTCTTC. Protein: CASTGSGRVEQFF.

This clone was seen only a few times. V is TRBV18 and J is TRBJ1-4, with 8 bases fitting TRBD1. Germline CDR1 is KGHSH and CDR2 is LQKENI. The CDR3 has 17 amino acids. Losses at the gene ends were 6 bases for V and 7 bases for J; bases not matched to a gene: 16. The DNA for the CDR3 is TGTGCCAGCTCTCAACAACCTGGACAGGGTCAAGGTGAAAAACTGTTTTTT. This translates into CASSQQPGQGQGEKLFF. Full variable domain (rest looked up from reference TRBV18 and TRBJ1-4): NAGVMQNPRHLVRRRGQEARLRCSPMKGHSHVYWYRQLPEEGLKFMVYLQKENIIDESGMPKERFSAEFPKEGPSILRIQQVVRGDSAAYFCASSQQPGQGQGEKLFFGSGTQLSVL.

This clone turned up a few times. The gene calls are TRBV5-1 and TRBJ1-4, with D maybe TRBD1 (6 bases). Germline V gene lookup returns CDR1 SGHRS and CDR2 YFSETQ. There are 15 residues in the CDR3. Trimming left V 1 base short and J 6 bases short, with 13 bases between. The CDR3 spells CASSLSRGGYEKLFF. The CDR3, as DNA: TGCGCCAGCAGCTTGTCCAGGGGCGGGTATGAAAAACTGTTTTTT.

V is TRBV7-2 and J is TRBJ2-5; 14 nucleotides line up with TRBD2. V trimming: 6 bases; J trimming: 6 bases; junction bases outside the gene matches: 9. CDR3 size: 16 residues. Germline V gene data show CDR1 as SGHTA and CDR2 as FQGNSA. CDR3 protein: CASRLGTSGSGQTQYF. CDR3 nucleotides: TGTGCCAGCAGACTGGGGACTAGCGGGAGTGGGCAGACCCAGTACTTC.

This clone has a handful of counts. The J gene is TRBJ1-2, the V gene TRBV29-1; D is unclear. The V end lost 6 bases, the J end lost 2 bases, and 10 bases lay between the germline ends. Germline CDR1 and CDR2: SQVTM and ANQGSEA. The CDR3 has 12 residues. The CDR3 DNA reads as TGCAGCGTGTCTAGGTTAAACTATGGCTACACCTTC. Its translation: CSVSRLNYGYTF.

This chain links TRBV9 with TRBJ2-1; maybe TRBD1 (6 bases). The CDR3 has 15 amino acids. The V and J ends lost 4 bases and 0 bases respectively, with 11 bases between them. Per germline, CDR1 SGDLS and CDR2 YYNGEE. Written as DNA, the CDR3 is TGTGCCAGCAGCCTCCGGGACAACTCCTACAATGAGCAGTTCTTC. It yields the protein CASSLRDNSYNEQFF.

This clone was counted a few times. V and J are TRBV9 and TRBJ2-5, with a tentative D call TRBD1 (6 bases). The CDR3 sequence is 15 residues long. Germline assignment: CDR1 SGDLS and CDR2 YYNGEE. Trimming left V 0 bases short and J 5 bases short, with 14 bases between. CDR3 nucleotide sequence: TGTGCCAGCAGCGTAGGAGACAGGTGGCACGAGACCCAGTACTTC. This codes for CASSVGDRWHETQYF.

This clone was counted once. The chain couples TRBV18 to TRBJ2-2; no reliable D call. Germline V CDR1 and CDR2: KGHSH, LQKENI. The CDR3 length is 12 residues. The V and J ends lost 3 bases and 7 bases respectively, with 6 bases between them. CDR3 DNA sequence: TGTGCCAGCTCACCCTCACTCGGGGAGCTGTTTTTT. Residues: CASSPSLGELFF.